The T cell receptor (beta chain) under discussion was sequenced for a study of shared clonotypes between healthy human individuals. Across several immunoSEQ plates, the genomic DNA of each subset was split evenly. TCRdb's copy holds only in-frame clones and misses some; the assay was immunoSEQ multiplex PCR. This repertoire shows around 640,000 clones, about 95% found once; its top ten account for roughly 0.1%. As defined, naive CD8 cells were CD45RO-negative and positively selected for CCR7, with terminally differentiated effector memory CD45RA+ cells excluded. V lost 1 base to trimming and J lost 1 base, with 8 bases between them. The germline V gene encodes CDR1 MGHRA and CDR2 YSYEKL. The CDR3 covers 14 residues.

This chain uses TRBV4-1 with TRBJ2-7; unclear D gene. This clonotype was obtained from a woman aged 30 to 39 in good health. Sequenced material: naive CD8+ T cells sorted from blood. DNA of the CDR3: TGCGCCAGCAGCCAAGGCCCTGCTTCCTACGAGCAGTACTTC. It translates to CASSQGPASYEQYF.